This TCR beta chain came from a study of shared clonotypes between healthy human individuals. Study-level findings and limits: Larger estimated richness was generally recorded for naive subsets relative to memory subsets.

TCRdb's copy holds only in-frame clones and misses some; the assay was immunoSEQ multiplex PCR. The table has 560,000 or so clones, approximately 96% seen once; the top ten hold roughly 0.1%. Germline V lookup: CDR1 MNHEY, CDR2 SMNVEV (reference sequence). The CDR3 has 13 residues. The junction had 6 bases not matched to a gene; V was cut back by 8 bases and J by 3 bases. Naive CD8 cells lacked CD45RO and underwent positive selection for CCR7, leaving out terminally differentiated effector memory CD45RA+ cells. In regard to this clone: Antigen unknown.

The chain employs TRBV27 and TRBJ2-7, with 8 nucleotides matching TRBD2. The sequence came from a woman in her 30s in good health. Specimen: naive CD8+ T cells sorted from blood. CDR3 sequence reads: CASAPSGHYEQYF. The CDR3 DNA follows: TGTGCCAGCGCCCCTAGCGGGCACTACGAGCAGTACTTC.